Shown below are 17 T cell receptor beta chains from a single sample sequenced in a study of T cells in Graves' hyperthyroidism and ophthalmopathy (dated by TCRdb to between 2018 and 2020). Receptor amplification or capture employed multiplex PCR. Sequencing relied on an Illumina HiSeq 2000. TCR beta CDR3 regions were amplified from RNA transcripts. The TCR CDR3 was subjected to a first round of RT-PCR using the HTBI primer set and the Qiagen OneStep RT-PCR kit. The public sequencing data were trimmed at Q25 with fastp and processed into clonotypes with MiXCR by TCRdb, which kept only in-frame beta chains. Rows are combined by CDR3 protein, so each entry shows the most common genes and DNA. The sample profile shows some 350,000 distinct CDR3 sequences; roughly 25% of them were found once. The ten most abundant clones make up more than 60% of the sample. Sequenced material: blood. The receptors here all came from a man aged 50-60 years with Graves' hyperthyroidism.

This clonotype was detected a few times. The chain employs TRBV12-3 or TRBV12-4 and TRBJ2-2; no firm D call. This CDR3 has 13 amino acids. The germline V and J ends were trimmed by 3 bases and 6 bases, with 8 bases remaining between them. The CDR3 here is CASSLISSGELFF. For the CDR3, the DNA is TGTGCCAGCAGTTTGATCTCCTCCGGGGAGCTGTTTTTT.

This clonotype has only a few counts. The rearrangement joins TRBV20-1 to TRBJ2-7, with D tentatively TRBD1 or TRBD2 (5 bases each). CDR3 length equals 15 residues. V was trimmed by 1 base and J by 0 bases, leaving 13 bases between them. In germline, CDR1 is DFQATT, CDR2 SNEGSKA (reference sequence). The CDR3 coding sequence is TGCAGTGCTAGAGTTGAGGGGTCTAGCTCCTACGAGCAGTACTTC. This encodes CSARVEGSSSYEQYF.

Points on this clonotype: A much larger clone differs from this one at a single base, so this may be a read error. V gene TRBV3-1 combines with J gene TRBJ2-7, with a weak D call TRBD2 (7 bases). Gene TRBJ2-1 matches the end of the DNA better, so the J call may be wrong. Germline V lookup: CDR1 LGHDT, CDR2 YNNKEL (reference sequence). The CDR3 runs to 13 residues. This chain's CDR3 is CASSWGGAYEQFF. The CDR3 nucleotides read TGTGCCAGCAGCTGGGGGGGGGCCTACGAGCAGTTCTTC.

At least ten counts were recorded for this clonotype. The CDR3 nucleotides read TGCAGTGCTAGAGGGTTCGCCGACTCCTACAATGAGCAGTTCTTC. Its protein is CSARGFADSYNEQFF. The chain has TRBV20-1 and TRBJ2-1; no firm D call. V was clipped by 1 base and J by 0 bases, with 10 bases between them. Germline V lookup: CDR1 DFQATT, CDR2 SNEGSKA (reference sequence). The CDR3 loop spans 15 amino acids.

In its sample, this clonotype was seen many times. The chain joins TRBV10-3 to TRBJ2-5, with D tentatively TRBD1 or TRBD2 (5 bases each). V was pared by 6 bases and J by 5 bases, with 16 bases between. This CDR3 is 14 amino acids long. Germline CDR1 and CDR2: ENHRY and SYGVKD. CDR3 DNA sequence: TGTGCCATCAGCGCCGGGACGGATGGGGAGACCCAGTACTTC. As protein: CAISAGTDGETQYF.

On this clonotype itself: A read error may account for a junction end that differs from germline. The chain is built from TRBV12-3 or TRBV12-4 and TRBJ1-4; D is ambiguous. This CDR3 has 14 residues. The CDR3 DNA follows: TGTGCCAGCAGTTTTCAGTGGCTAAATGGAAAACTGTTTTTT. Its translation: CASSFQWLNGKLFF.

CDR3 DNA: TGTGCCAGCAGCCAAACAGGGGGGAACACAGATACGCAGTATTTT. Amino acids: CASSQTGGNTDTQYF. J is TRBJ2-3 and V is TRBV3-1; TRBD1 matches 8 bases. V trimming: 2 bases; J trimming: 2 bases; junction bases outside the gene matches: 3. The germline V gene has CDR1 LGHDT and CDR2 YNNKEL (reference sequence). The CDR3 sequence is 15 residues long.

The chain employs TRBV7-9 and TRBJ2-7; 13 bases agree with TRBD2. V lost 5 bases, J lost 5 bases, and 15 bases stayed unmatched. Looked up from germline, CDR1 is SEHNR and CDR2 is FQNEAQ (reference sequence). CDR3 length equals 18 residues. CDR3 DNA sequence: TGTGCCAGCAGCCGAGCCATTTTAACTAGCGGGAGGGTCCACGAGCAGTACTTC. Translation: CASSRAILTSGRVHEQYF.

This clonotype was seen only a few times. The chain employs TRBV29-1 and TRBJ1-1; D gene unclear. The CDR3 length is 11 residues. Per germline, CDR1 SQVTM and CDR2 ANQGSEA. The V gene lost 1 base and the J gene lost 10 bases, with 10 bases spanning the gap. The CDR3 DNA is TGCAGCGTTGAAGTCCCTCGCGGAGCTTTCTTT. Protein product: CSVEVPRGAFF.

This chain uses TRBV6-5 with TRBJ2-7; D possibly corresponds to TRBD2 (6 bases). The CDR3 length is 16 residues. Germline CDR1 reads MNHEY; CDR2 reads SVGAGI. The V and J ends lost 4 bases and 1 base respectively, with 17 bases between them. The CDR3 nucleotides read TGTGCCAGCAGTTCCCCCAGTCGGGCGGGGTCCTACGAGCAGTACTTC. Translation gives CASSSPSRAGSYEQYF.

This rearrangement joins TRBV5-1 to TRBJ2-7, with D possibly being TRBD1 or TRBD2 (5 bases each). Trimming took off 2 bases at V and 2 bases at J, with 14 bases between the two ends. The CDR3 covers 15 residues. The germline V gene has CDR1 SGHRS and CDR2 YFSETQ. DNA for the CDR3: TGCGCCAGCAGCTTAGGGCCGGGGCAGACCTACGAGCAGTACTTC. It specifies CASSLGPGQTYEQYF.

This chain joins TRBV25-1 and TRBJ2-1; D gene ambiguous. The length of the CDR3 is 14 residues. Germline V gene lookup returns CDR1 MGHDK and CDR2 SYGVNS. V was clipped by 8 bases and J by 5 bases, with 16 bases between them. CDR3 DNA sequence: TGTGCCAGCCTAGGAGCGAATCCCCACAATGAGCAGTTCTTC. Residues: CASLGANPHNEQFF.

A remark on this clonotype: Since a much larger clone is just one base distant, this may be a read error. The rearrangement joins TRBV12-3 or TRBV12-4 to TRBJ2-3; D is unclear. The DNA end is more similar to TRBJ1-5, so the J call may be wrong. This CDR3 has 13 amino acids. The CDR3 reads CASSLSVGNTQHF. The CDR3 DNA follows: TGTGCCAGCAGTTTATCGGTAGGAAATACGCAGCATTTT.

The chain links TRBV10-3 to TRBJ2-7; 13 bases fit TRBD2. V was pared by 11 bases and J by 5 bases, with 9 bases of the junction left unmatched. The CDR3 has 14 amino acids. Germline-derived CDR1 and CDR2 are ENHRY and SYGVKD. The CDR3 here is CAVESGTSGNEQYF. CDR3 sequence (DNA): TGTGCCGTGGAATCCGGGACTAGCGGGAACGAGCAGTACTTC.

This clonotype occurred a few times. The chain's CDR3 is CASSRRNQPQHF. CDR3 nucleotides: TGTGCCAGCAGTCGCCGCAATCAGCCCCAGCATTTT. This chain uses TRBV12-3 or TRBV12-4 with TRBJ1-5, with D uncertain. The CDR3 totals 12 residues. V lost 5 bases and J 2 bases, leaving 4 bases between the germline ends.

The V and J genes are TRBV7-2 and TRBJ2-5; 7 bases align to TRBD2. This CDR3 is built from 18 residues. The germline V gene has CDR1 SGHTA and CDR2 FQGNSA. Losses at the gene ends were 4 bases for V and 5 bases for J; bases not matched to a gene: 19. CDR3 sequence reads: CASSSRRRLAVGAETQYF. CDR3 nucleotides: TGTGCCAGCAGCTCACGACGACGACTAGCTGTTGGTGCCGAGACCCAGTACTTC.

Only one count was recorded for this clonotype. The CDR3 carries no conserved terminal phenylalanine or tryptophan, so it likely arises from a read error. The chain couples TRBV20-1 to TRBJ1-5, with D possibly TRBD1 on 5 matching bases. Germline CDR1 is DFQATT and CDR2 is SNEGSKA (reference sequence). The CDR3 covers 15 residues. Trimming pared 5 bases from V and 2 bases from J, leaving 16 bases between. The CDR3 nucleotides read TGCAGTGCTGGGCACCGGGACGGGCGCAATCAGCCCCAGCATCTT. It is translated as CSAGHRDGRNQPQHL.